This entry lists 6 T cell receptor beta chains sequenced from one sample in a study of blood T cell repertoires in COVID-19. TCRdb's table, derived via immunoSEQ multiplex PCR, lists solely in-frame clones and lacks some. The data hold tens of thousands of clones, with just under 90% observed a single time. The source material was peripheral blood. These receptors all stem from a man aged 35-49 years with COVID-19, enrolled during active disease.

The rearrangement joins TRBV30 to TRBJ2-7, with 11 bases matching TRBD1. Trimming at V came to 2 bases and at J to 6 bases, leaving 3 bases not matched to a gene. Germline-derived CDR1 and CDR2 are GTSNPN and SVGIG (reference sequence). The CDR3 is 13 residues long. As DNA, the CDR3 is TGTGCCTGGAGTTACGGGACAGGGGGCGAGCAGTACTTC. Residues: CAWSYGTGGEQYF. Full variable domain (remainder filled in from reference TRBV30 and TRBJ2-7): SQTIHQWPATLVQPVGSPLSLECTVEGTSNPNLYWYRQAAGRGLQLLFYSVGIGQISSEVPQNLSASRPQDRQFILSSKKLLLSDSGFYLCAWSYGTGGEQYFGPGTRLTVT.

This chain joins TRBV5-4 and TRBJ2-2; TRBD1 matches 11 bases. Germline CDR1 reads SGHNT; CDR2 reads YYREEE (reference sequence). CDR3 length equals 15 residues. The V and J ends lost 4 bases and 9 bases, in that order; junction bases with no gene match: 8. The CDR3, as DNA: TGTGCCAGCAGCGATGGGACAGGGGGAGTCCGGGAGCTGTTTTTT. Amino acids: CASSDGTGGVRELFF.

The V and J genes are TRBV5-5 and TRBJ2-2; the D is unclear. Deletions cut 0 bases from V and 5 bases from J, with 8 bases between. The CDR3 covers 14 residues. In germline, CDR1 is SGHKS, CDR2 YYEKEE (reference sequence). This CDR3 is CASSLDRPTGELFF. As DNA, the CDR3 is TGTGCCAGCAGCTTGGACAGACCTACCGGGGAGCTGTTTTTT.

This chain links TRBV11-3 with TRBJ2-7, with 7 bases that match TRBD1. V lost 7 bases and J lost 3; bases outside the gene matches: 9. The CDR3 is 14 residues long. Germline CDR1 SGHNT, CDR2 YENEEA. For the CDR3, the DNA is TGTGCCAGCACCGAGGACAGGAGAGACTACGAGCAGTACTTC. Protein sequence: CASTEDRRDYEQYF. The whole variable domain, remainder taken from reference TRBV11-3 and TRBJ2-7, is EAGVVQSPRYKIIEKKQPVAFWCNPISGHNTLYWYLQNLGQGPELLIRYENEEAVDDSQLPKDRFSAERLKGVDSTLKIQPAELGDSAVYLCASTEDRRDYEQYFGPGTRLTVT.

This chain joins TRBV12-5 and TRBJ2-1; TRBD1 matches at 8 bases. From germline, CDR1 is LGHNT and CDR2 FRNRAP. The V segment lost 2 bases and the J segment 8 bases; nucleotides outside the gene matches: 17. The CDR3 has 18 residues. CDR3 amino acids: CASGLMTVGRGRPYEQFF. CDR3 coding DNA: TGTGCTAGTGGTTTGATGACGGTTGGCAGGGGGCGCCCCTATGAGCAGTTCTTC.

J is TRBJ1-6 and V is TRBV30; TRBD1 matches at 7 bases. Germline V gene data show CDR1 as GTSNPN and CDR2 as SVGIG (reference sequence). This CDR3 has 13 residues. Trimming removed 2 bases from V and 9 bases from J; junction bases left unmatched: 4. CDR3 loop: CAWSQQGGSPLHF. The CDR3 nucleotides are TGTGCCTGGAGTCAGCAGGGGGGTTCACCCCTCCACTTT.